This T cell receptor beta chain derives from a study of monozygotic twins with cystic fibrosis (dated by TCRdb to the early 2020s). As for the study more broadly: Barcoded libraries were prepared from around 3.2 micrograms of fragmented DNA with around 15 PCR cycles. To assess genetic influence on V and J gene usage, the study compared TCR beta repertoires within and across 16 monozygotic twin pairs with cystic fibrosis. The cohort comprised ten female and six male twin pairs aged 2.0 to 36.4 years, median about 9.4 years, mostly children and adolescents. On the day blood was drawn, the twins' weight-for-height and FEVPerc (FEV1 disease centile) were ranked against those of the roughly 960 cohort participants. Data for three of the twin pairs had been reported previously in another context.

On the study overall, not on this receptor specifically: The cohort was small, and the number of shared CDR3s showed no association with age, concordance or disease severity. Simpson clonality tended to be low (median roughly 0.009), which suggests a naive-dominated repertoire, although clonality was higher in the most severely affected patients. Monozygotic CF twin pairs shared significantly more nucleotide-identical clonotypes within each pair than unrelated CF individuals shared with one another (P = 0.000026, Mann-Whitney). The greatest similarity to the co-twin was observed for V gene usage in 13 of 16 pairs and for J usage in 8 of 16 pairs, which suggested genetic constraints.

TCR beta CDR3 regions were amplified by multiplex PCR with the immunoSEQ immune profiling system according to the manufacturer's instructions. An Illumina NextSeq system was used for sequencing. The original methods were these. Sequence data were processed on the immunoSEQ Analyzer platform, and clonality was computed as the square root of Simpson's index of productive rearrangements. Jensen-Shannon distance served as the measure of similarity in V and J usage, while OLGA was used to compute CDR3 generation probabilities. The immuneACCESS database (August 2020) and VDJdb (December 2020) were searched for shared CDR3 sequences. The immuneACCESS repertoire file appears here via TCRdb, limited to in-frame rearrangements. These files lack a portion of the clones; in checked studies, under half of the deficit traces to unresolved V genes, and the cause of the others is not known. The V and J calls and clone size were taken over from that table, and D and trimming were inferred from the DNA. The sample table contains tens of thousands of clones; only one count was recorded for over 75% of them. Roughly 1.5% of the sample comes from the top ten.

The twin pairs came from the European Cystic Fibrosis Twin and Sibling Study Cohort, a cohort that recruited patients from 158 CF clinics across 14 European countries. Both zygosity and CFTR genotype were checked in-house, and zygosity was tested with multiplex PCR across nine short tandem repeat loci. Peripheral blood was sampled from each twin, and clinical parameters were recorded on the day of blood sampling. Phenol/chloroform extraction was used to isolate genomic DNA from peripheral blood cells, and the DNA was then kept in TE buffer at 4 degrees C. As encoded in the germline V gene, CDR1 is SGHAT while CDR2 is FQNNGV. The germline V end is reduced by 4 bases and the J end by 2 bases; junction bases left unmatched: 11. Spanning cysteine to phenylalanine, the CDR3 consists of 17 amino acids. CDR3 DNA is the only sequence kept; it has 51 bases, read in frame from the first base. For this clone: The clone's antigen remains unknown. Base-call qualities are not available, and no considerably larger clone is one nucleotide away.

The receptor comes from a girl aged 2-10 years with cystic fibrosis. In this chain, TRBV11-2 is recombined with TRBJ2-7, and 10 junction bases match TRBD2. What was sequenced was blood. For the CDR3, the sequence is CASSSSSGGPPAYEQYF. The DNA is as follows: TGTGCCAGCAGCTCCTCTAGCGGGGGCCCCCCCGCCTACGAGCAGTACTTC.